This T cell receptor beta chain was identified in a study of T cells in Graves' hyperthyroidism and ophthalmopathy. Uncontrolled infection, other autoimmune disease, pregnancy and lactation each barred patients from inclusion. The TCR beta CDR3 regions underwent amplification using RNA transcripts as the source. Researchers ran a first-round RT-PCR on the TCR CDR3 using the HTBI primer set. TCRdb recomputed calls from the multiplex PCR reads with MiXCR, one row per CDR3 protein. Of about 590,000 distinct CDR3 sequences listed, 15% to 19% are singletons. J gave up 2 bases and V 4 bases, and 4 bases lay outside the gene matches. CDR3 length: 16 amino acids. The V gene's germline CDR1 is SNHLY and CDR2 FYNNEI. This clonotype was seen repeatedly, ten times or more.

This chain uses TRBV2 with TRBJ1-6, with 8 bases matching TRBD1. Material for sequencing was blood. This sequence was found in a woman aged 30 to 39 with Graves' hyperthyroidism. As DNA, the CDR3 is TGTGCCAGCAGTGCGTCAGGGGGCGCCTATAATTCACCCCTCCACTTT. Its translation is CASSASGGAYNSPLHF.